The entry that follows covers one T cell receptor beta chain sequence. Antigen specificity is unknown. Germline CDR1 and CDR2: SEHNR and FQNEAQ (reference sequence). The CDR3 is 16 amino acids. V was trimmed by 4 bases and J by 2 bases, leaving 18 bases between them. These data are taken from a study of cytomegalovirus exposure and HLA in healthy donors. Study-wide findings and caveats: Further analysis, carried out later, found HLA-associated TCR beta chains more clonally expanded than equally common other chains. It was around 160 TCR beta chains that were listed as cytomegalovirus-associated. It was reported that the classifier diagnosed cytomegalovirus status with high specificity and sensitivity in both the original and validation cohorts.

Vbeta (60) and Jbeta (13) primers were used in the PCR. The authors' processing: Tens of millions of unique TCR beta chains, about 12 million shared, were counted in a later analysis. The table came from immunoSEQ multiplex PCR; TCRdb's copy has only in-frame clones and leaves some out. The D gene and trimming were derived from the DNA, and the V and J assignments and clone size from that table. The table shows approximately 160,000 clones, with about 80% occurring only once. The TCR comes from a woman in her twenties or thirties in good health and CMV-seropositive. This chain connects TRBV7-9 to TRBJ2-7, with D possibly TRBD1 on 5 matching bases. Sequenced: PBMCs. The CDR3 DNA reads as TGTGCCAGCAGCTCCTACGACACAAGGGGAACCTACGAGCAGTACTTC. Its translation is CASSSYDTRGTYEQYF.